This record looks at one T cell receptor (beta chain) sequence and its context. Its matching antigen is unknown. This sample was included in a study of blood T cells in healthy people across ages. Study conclusions and caveats: Naive T cell percentage showed a strong correlation with TCR beta diversity. Naive and antigen-experienced cells were not separated, limiting conclusive comparison.

Per the germline V gene, CDR1 is ENHRY and CDR2 is SYGVKD. This CDR3 is 15 amino acids long. Trimming pared 3 bases from V and 3 bases from J, leaving 12 bases between. Through a sample-barcoded 5' primer and a J-beta primer mix, a second PCR was run for about 6 to 11 cycles. A template-switch adaptor that had 12 random nucleotides put a tag on each cDNA molecule. TCRdb called the 5' RACE reads again in MiXCR, with one record for every CDR3 protein. This table has roughly 800,000 distinct CDR3 sequences, 35% to 40% appearing once. Researchers collected approximately 9.5 milliliters of peripheral blood from every single donor.

Sequencing input: blood. This chain uses TRBV10-3 with TRBJ1-5, with D possibly matching TRBD1 (6 bases). The clonotype comes from a man aged 18 to 35 in good health. The CDR3 loop is CAISEQGPLNQPQHF. Written as DNA, the CDR3 is TGTGCCATCAGTGAACAGGGCCCCCTCAATCAGCCCCAGCATTTT.